The 20 T cell receptor beta chains below were found in one sample sequenced in a study of cytomegalovirus exposure and HLA in healthy donors. Primers: 60 Vbeta forward and 13 Jbeta reverse. The repertoire was sequenced with immunoSEQ multiplex PCR; TCRdb's copy has only in-frame clones and lacks some. The data contain fewer than 200,000 clones, 75% to 80% of them singletons. Sequencing was done on a sample of PBMCs. These receptors came from a woman aged 45-65 years in good health and CMV-seropositive.

V gene TRBV5-1 combines with J gene TRBJ2-2, with D unresolved. Germline assignment: CDR1 SGHRS and CDR2 YFSETQ. The CDR3 extends over 12 amino acids. V lost 7 bases, J lost 4 bases, and 8 bases lay in between. This chain's CDR3 is CASHSGTGELFF. DNA for the CDR3: TGCGCCAGCCATAGTGGCACCGGGGAGCTGTTTTTT.

V usage is TRBV9 and J usage is TRBJ2-3; D is perhaps TRBD2 (5 bases). The V end was cut by 3 bases, the J end by 2 bases, with 13 bases between. This CDR3 comprises 15 residues. The germline V gene encodes CDR1 SGDLS and CDR2 YYNGEE. The chain's CDR3 is CASSGTDSNTDTQYF. The DNA of the CDR3 is TGTGCCAGCAGCGGGACGGACTCAAACACAGATACGCAGTATTTT.

The chain carries TRBV28 and TRBJ1-5; possibly TRBD1 for D (5 bases). Germline V lookup: CDR1 MDHEN, CDR2 SYDVKM. There are 13 residues in the CDR3. The V gene lost 7 bases and the J gene lost 4 bases, with 11 bases spanning the gap. CDR3 sequence reads: CASTHRGNQPQHF. The CDR3 coding sequence is TGTGCCAGCACCCATAGGGGAAATCAGCCCCAGCATTTT.

The chain employs TRBV9 and TRBJ2-1; D is unclear. Germline loops: CDR1 SGDLS, CDR2 YYNGEE. V was cut by 0 bases and J by 5 bases, with 12 bases left in between. CDR3 length: 15 residues. Here the CDR3 DNA reads TGTGCCAGCAGCGTAGCGGTCGGTTTTAACAATGAGCAGTTCTTC. Protein product: CASSVAVGFNNEQFF.

The chain has TRBV4-3 and TRBJ2-6, with D perhaps TRBD1 (6 bases). There are 15 residues in the CDR3. Germline lookup yields CDR1 LGHNA and CDR2 YSLEER. V gave up 4 bases and J gave up 2 bases, with 9 bases separating them. The CDR3: CASSLTGTGANVLTF. The CDR3, as DNA: TGCGCCAGCAGCCTCACAGGGACTGGGGCCAACGTCCTGACTTTC.

This clone has only a few counts. The chain couples TRBV6-7 to TRBJ1-3, with a tentative D call TRBD1 (5 bases). TRBV6-7 is given ORF status, its function remaining uncertain. V was trimmed by 8 bases and J by 4 bases, leaving 12 bases between them. This CDR3 region has 13 residues. The CDR3 DNA is TGTGCCAGCTCTAGGACAAGAGGAAACACCATATATTTT. Translation gives CASSRTRGNTIYF.

This sequence joins TRBV7-2 and TRBJ1-5, with 8 bases aligning to TRBD1. Unmatched junction bases numbered 10, after V lost 5 bases and J lost 7 bases. From germline, CDR1 is SGHTA and CDR2 FQGNSA. The CDR3 has 15 amino acids. The CDR3 loop reads CASSPRTGLEQPQHF. As DNA, the CDR3 is TGTGCCAGCAGCCCCCGGACAGGGCTAGAGCAGCCCCAGCATTTT.

The chain recombines TRBV5-4 with TRBJ2-3, with D perhaps matching TRBD2 (6 bases). The length of the CDR3 is 14 residues. The V end was cut by 4 bases, the J end by 6 bases, with 15 bases between. In germline, CDR1 is SGHNT, CDR2 YYREEE (reference sequence). CDR3 region: CASSSGTQWDTQYF. CDR3 coding DNA: TGTGCCAGCAGCAGTGGGACTCAGTGGGATACGCAGTATTTT.

V and J are TRBV7-9 and TRBJ1-4, with TRBD1 matching 12 bases. This CDR3 spans 16 amino acids. V shed 5 bases, J shed 8 bases, and the junction held 9 bases outside the gene matches. CDR1 SEHNR and CDR2 FQNEAQ come from the germline V gene (reference sequence). CDR3 amino acids: CASSPSAGTGGEKLFF. CDR3 DNA sequence: TGTGCCAGCAGCCCCAGCGCCGGGACAGGGGGCGAAAAACTGTTTTTT.

The gene calls are TRBV19 and TRBJ1-1, with D tentatively TRBD1 (5 bases). The CDR3 has 13 residues. The V end lost 2 bases, the J end lost 6 bases, and 10 bases lay between the germline ends. Germline-derived CDR1 and CDR2 are LNHDA and SQIVND (reference sequence). The CDR3, as DNA: TGTGCCAGTAGTATAAGGGGTGCCGCTGAAGCTTTCTTT. Protein product: CASSIRGAAEAFF.

The chain employs TRBV10-3 and TRBJ1-2; the D gene is possibly TRBD1 (5 bases). The CDR3 is 13 residues long. V shed 11 bases and J shed 4 bases, with 17 bases lying between them. Germline values: CDR1 ENHRY, CDR2 SYGVKD. The CDR3 sequence: CALATEGVYGYTF. In DNA, the CDR3 is TGTGCCCTCGCCACGGAAGGGGTCTATGGCTACACCTTC.

The rearrangement links TRBV7-8 to TRBJ1-3; 8 nucleotides match TRBD1. The CDR3 loop spans 14 amino acids. V was clipped by 8 bases and J by 1 base; unmatched bases: 4. Per the germline V gene, CDR1 is SGHVS and CDR2 is FQNEAQ. The chain's CDR3 is CASGGQESGNTIYF. The CDR3 DNA sequence: TGTGCCAGCGGGGGACAGGAGTCTGGAAACACCATATATTTT.

The chain combines TRBV7-2 with TRBJ1-6; 9 bases fit TRBD1. Looked up from germline, CDR1 is SGHTA and CDR2 is FQGNSA. V shed 3 bases, J shed 9 bases, and the junction held 6 bases outside the gene matches. The length of the CDR3 is 15 residues. The CDR3 region is CASSLDRGRGSPLHF. CDR3 nucleotides: TGTGCCAGCAGCTTGGACAGGGGACGAGGTTCACCCCTCCACTTT.

The chain combines TRBV28 with TRBJ1-5; D call uncertain. This CDR3 spans 14 amino acids. Germline CDR1 and CDR2: MDHEN and SYDVKM. Deletions cut 5 bases from V and 4 bases from J, with 12 bases between. The DNA of the CDR3 is TGTGCCAGCAGTCCCCTGCCGAGGAATCAGCCCCAGCATTTT. Its translation is CASSPLPRNQPQHF.

The V and J genes are TRBV7-2 and TRBJ2-5; 14 nucleotides match TRBD2. V lost 1 base to trimming and J lost 6 bases; unmatched junction nucleotides: 4. Germline V lookup: CDR1 SGHTA, CDR2 FQGNSA. The CDR3 contains 16 residues. The CDR3 DNA reads TGTGCCAGCAGCTTAGGGACTAGCGGGAGGTGGCAGACCCAGTACTTC. Translation: CASSLGTSGRWQTQYF.

The chain uses TRBV7-2 and TRBJ2-7, with D possibly matching TRBD2 (5 bases). The germline V and J ends were trimmed by 5 bases and 5 bases, with 13 bases remaining between them. The CDR3 totals 13 residues. Germline lookup yields CDR1 SGHTA and CDR2 FQGNSA. The DNA for the CDR3 is TGTGCCAGCAGCCGAGACTACCGAGACGAGCAGTACTTC. Its protein is CASSRDYRDEQYF.

The chain is built from TRBV7-9 and TRBJ1-6; 7 nucleotides line up with TRBD1. V lost 5 bases, J lost 6 bases, and 4 bases stayed unmatched. Germline-derived CDR1 and CDR2 are SEHNR and FQNEAQ (reference sequence). CDR3 size: 14 residues. The DNA for the CDR3 is TGTGCCAGCAGCAGACAGGGTAGTAATTCACCCCTCCACTTT. Translated, it gives CASSRQGSNSPLHF.

V usage is TRBV6-6 and J usage is TRBJ1-2, with TRBD1 as a possible D gene (5 bases). Trimming pared 10 bases from V and 6 bases from J, leaving 12 bases between. CDR1 MNHNY and CDR2 SVGAGI come from the germline V gene (reference sequence). The CDR3 is 11 residues long. The CDR3 DNA reads as TGTGCCACTAAGGGACTTGATGGCTACACCTTC. This sequence encodes CATKGLDGYTF.

CDR3 coding DNA: TGTGCCAGTAGTCGGGACAGTTTGAATGGCTACACCTTC. It encodes CASSRDSLNGYTF. V and J are TRBV19 and TRBJ1-2; 7 bases are a match to TRBD1. With V trimmed by 5 bases and J by 6 bases, 6 bases remained unmatched. Germline CDR1 and CDR2: LNHDA and SQIVND (reference sequence). This CDR3 has 13 residues. The full variable domain, completed using reference TRBV19 and TRBJ1-2, is DGGITQSPKYLFRKEGQNVTLSCEQNLNHDAMYWYRQDPGQGLRLIYYSQIVNDFQKGDIAEGYSVSREKKESFPLTVTSAQKNPTAFYLCASSRDSLNGYTFGSGTRLTVV.

The chain links TRBV7-9 to TRBJ2-1, with a tentative D call TRBD2 (6 bases). This CDR3 is built from 12 residues. The V gene lost 7 bases and the J gene lost 5 bases, with 9 bases spanning the gap. CDR1 and CDR2 from the germline V gene are SEHNR and FQNEAQ (reference sequence). CDR3 nucleotide sequence: TGTGCCAGCACTAGCGACCACAATGAGCAGTTCTTC. As protein: CASTSDHNEQFF.